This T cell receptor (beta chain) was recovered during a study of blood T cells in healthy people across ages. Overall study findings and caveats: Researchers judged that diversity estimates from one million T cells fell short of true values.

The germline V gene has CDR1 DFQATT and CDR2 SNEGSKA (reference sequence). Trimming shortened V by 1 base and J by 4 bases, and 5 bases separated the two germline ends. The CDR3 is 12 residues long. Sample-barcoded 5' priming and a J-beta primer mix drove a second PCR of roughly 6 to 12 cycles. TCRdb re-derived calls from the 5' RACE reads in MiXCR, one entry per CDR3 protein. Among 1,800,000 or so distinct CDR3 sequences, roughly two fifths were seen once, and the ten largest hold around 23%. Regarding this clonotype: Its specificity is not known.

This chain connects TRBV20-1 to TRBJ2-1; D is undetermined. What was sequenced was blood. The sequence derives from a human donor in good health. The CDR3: CSARANYNEQFF. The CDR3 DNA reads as TGCAGTGCTAGAGCGAATTACAATGAGCAGTTCTTC.